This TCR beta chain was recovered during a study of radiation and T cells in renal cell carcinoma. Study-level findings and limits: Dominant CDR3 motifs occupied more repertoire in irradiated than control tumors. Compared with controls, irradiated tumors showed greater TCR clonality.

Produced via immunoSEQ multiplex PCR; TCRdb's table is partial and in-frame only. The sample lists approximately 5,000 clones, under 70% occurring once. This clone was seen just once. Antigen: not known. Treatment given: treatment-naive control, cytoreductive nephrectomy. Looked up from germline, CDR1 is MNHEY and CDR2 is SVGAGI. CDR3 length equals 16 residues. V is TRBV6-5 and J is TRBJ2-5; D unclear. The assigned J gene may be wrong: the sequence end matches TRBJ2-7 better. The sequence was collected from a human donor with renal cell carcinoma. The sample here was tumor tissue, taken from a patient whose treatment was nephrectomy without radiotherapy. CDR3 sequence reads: CASSYSGQSAWHEQYF. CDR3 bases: TGTGCCAGCAGTTACTCGGGCCAGTCTGCTTGGCACGAGCAGTACTTC.